This T cell receptor (beta chain) was sequenced for a study of T cells in Graves' hyperthyroidism and ophthalmopathy. TCR beta CDR3 region amplification was performed from RNA transcripts. An initial round of RT-PCR targeting the TCR CDR3 relied on the HTBI primer set. Using its own MiXCR run on the multiplex PCR reads, TCRdb lists one record per CDR3 protein. The table shows about 360,000 distinct CDR3 sequences, with around 13% occurring only once. A remark on this clonotype: As yet, its antigen is unknown.

CDR1 is SGHAT and CDR2 is FQNNGV in the germline V gene. The CDR3 extends over 16 amino acids. V trimming: 2 bases; J trimming: 4 bases; junction bases outside the gene matches: 6. Exclusion of a patient resulted from uncontrolled infection, other autoimmune disease, pregnancy or lactation. Study outcomes and limitations: Ophthalmopathy got predicted by the model a median about six months before its onset.

The J gene is TRBJ2-3, the V gene TRBV11-2; 10 nucleotides align to TRBD1. The sequence was collected from a woman aged 18-30 years with Graves' hyperthyroidism. Sample: blood. The CDR3: CASSLPDRGVPDTQYF. The CDR3 coding sequence is TGTGCCAGCAGCTTACCGGACAGGGGGGTACCAGATACGCAGTATTTT.